Listed below are T cell receptor beta chains from one sample, sequenced in a study of cytomegalovirus exposure and HLA in healthy donors. Repertoires were generated with immunoSEQ multiplex PCR, while TCRdb's copy carries only in-frame clones and drops some. The repertoire includes hundreds of thousands of clones, 83% of them detected once, and just over 1.4% sits in the top ten. What was sequenced was PBMCs. The receptors were gathered from a girl aged 10 to 17 in good health and CMV-seronegative. The CDR3 runs from the conserved cysteine through the conserved F or W. A D gene is named only where the DNA matches it firmly. Some rows mark clone size as missing; the rest say once, few, many or name a class of expanded clone.

CDR3	DNA	J	size	V	D
CASSLRPKDRPHGYTF	TGTGCCAGCAGTTTAAGGCCCAAAGACAGGCCTCATGGCTACACCTTC	TRBJ1-2	-	TRBV28	-
CASRNIGTGANEQFF	TGTGCCAGCAGGAATATCGGGACAGGGGCGAATGAGCAGTTCTTC	TRBJ2-1	-	TRBV7-9	TRBD1
CASRKRGQGATEAFF	TGTGCCAGCAGAAAGCGGGGACAGGGGGCCACTGAAGCTTTCTTT	TRBJ1-1	few	TRBV2	TRBD1
CSVRGTGFVETQYF	TGCAGCGTACGTGGGACAGGGTTCGTCGAGACCCAGTACTTC	TRBJ2-5	-	TRBV29-1	TRBD1
CASSPPGQQETQYF	TGTGCCAGCAGTCCGCCGGGACAACAAGAGACCCAGTACTTC	TRBJ2-5	-	TRBV6-6	-
CASNGQGEMSEAFF	TGTGCCAGTAATGGACAGGGGGAGATGAGTGAAGCTTTCTTT	TRBJ1-1	-	TRBV19	TRBD1
CASRDRVGTGELFF	TGTGCCAGCAGAGACAGGGTCGGCACCGGGGAGCTGTTTTTT	TRBJ2-2	once	TRBV27	TRBD1
CASSWRPNPGELFF	TGCGCCAGCAGCTGGAGACCCAACCCCGGGGAGCTGTTTTTT	TRBJ2-2	few	TRBV5-1	-
CASSQELGGIPDTQYF	TGCGCCAGCAGCCAAGAACTAGGCGGGATCCCAGATACGCAGTATTTT	TRBJ2-3	-	TRBV4-3	-
CASSQGGGVYEQYF	TGTGCCAGCAGCCAAGGGGGGGGTGTTTACGAGCAGTACTTC	TRBJ2-7	-	TRBV7-9	-
CASSLVGASSGNTIYF	TGCGCCAGCAGCTTGGTTGGGGCCAGCTCTGGAAACACCATATATTTT	TRBJ1-3	-	TRBV5-1	-
CAWSVIRGNTIYF	TGTGCCTGGAGTGTAATCCGGGGAAACACCATATATTTT	TRBJ1-3	-	TRBV30	-
CASMDRVGETQYF	TGTGCCAGCATGGACAGGGTGGGGGAGACCCAGTACTTC	TRBJ2-5	-	TRBV6-6	TRBD1
CASSLGAGVPTGELFF	TGTGCCAGCAGCTTAGGTGCGGGAGTCCCCACCGGGGAGCTGTTTTTT	TRBJ2-2	-	TRBV7-6	TRBD2
CAISESTGSNTGELFF	TGTGCCATCAGTGAGTCGACAGGGTCGAACACCGGGGAGCTGTTTTTT	TRBJ2-2	-	TRBV10-3	TRBD1
CASSPLADTYNEQFF	TGTGCCAGCAGCCCTCTAGCGGATACCTACAATGAGCAGTTCTTC	TRBJ2-1	-	TRBV7-3	TRBD2
CASSVGTEFYGYTF	TGTGCCAGCAGCGTGGGGACAGAATTTTATGGCTACACCTTC	TRBJ1-2	-	TRBV9	TRBD1
CASRSGGDASSYEQYF	TGTGCCAGCAGATCAGGGGGCGATGCCAGCTCCTACGAGCAGTACTTC	TRBJ2-7	-	TRBV28	TRBD1
CASSSTGVSYTDTQYF	TGTGCCAGCAGCAGTACAGGGGTTTCTTACACAGATACGCAGTATTTT	TRBJ2-3	-	TRBV7-3	TRBD1
CASSITLGNTEAFF	TGTGCCAGTAGTATAACGCTAGGGAACACTGAAGCTTTCTTT	TRBJ1-1	-	TRBV19	-